The source of this TCR beta chain is a study of post-analysis software for immune sequencing data. Overall study results and limits: Compared with controls, patients had more of five TRBV segments, including TRBV5-6, TRBV5-1 and TRBV20-1. Compared against controls, patients with multiple sclerosis displayed significantly lower normalized Chao1 diversity.

There are 14 residues in the CDR3. V lost 6 bases to trimming and J lost 7 bases, with 18 bases between them. This clonotype was detected a few times. The antigen remains unidentified. The TCR beta cDNA libraries carried unique molecular identifiers. Each sample of roughly 0.9 to 11 million input T cells yielded 500,000 or so cDNA molecules, so each molecule approximated one T cell. TCRdb redid the calling of the PCR reads with MiXCR, one entry per CDR3 protein. The table has about 400,000 distinct CDR3 sequences, less than 40% seen once. Specimen: blood. This TCR was recovered from a girl aged 5-17 years with multiple sclerosis. The chain joins TRBV12-3 or TRBV12-4 to TRBJ1-2; TRBD1 might be the D (6 bases). DNA of the CDR3: TGTGCCAGCAGCTCAGGGGCGACCTATGGTGGCTACACCTTC. This encodes CASSSGATYGGYTF.